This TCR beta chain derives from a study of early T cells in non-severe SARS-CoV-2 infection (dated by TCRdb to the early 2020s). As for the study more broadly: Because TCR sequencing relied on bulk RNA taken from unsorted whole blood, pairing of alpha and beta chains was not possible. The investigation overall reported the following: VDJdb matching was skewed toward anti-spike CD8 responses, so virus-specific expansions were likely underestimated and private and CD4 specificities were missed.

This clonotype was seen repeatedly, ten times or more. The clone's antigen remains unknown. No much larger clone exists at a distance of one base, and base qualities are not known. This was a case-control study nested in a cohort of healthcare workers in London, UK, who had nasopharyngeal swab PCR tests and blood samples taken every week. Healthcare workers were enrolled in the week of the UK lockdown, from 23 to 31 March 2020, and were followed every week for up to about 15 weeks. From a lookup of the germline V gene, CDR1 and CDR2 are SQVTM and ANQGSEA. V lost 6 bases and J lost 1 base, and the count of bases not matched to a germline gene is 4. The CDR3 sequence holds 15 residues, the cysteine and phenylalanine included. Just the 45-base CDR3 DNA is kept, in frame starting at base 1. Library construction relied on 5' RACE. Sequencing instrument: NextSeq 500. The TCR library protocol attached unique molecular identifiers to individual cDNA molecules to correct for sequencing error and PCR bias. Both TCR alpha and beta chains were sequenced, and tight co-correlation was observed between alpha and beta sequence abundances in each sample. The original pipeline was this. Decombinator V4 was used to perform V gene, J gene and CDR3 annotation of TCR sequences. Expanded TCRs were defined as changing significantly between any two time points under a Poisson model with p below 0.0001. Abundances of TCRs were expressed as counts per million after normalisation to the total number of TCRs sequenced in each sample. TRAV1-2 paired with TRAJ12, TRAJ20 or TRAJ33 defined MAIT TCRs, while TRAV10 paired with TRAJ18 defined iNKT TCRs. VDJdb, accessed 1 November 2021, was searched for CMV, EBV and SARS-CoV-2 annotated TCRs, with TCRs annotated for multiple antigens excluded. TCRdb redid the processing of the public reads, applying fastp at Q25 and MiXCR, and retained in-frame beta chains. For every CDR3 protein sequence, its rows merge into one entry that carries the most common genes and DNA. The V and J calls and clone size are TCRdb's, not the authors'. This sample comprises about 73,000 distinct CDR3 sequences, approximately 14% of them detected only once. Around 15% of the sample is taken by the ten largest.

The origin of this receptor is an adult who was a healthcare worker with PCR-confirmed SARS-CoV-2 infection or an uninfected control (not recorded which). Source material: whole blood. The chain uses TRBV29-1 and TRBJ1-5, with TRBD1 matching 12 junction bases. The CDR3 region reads CSVRDRGQSNQPQHF. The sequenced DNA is TGCAGCGTCCGGGACAGGGGGCAAAGCAATCAGCCCCAGCATTTT.